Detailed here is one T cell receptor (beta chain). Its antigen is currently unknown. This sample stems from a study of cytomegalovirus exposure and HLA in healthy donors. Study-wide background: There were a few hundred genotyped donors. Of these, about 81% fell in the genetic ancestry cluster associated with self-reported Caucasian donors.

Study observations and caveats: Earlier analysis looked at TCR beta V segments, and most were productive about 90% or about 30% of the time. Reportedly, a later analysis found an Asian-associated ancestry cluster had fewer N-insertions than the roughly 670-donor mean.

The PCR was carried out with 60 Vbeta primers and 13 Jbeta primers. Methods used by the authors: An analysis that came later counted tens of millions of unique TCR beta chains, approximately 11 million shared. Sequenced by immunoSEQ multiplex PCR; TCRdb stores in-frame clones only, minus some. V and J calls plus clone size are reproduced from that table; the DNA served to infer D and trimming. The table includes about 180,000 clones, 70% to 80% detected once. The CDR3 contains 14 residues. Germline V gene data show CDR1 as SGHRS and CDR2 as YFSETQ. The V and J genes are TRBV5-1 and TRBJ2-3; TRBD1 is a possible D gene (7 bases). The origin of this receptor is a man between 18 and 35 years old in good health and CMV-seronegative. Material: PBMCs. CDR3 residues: CAAGGPSSTDTQYF. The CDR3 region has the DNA TGCGCAGCAGGGGGGCCCTCTAGCACAGATACGCAGTATTTT. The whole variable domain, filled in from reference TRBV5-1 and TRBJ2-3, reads KAGVTQTPRYLIKTRGQQVTLSCSPISGHRSVSWYQQTPGQGLQFLFEYFSETQRNKGNFPGRFSGRQFSNSRSEMNVSTLELGDSALYLCAAGGPSSTDTQYFGPGTRLTVL.